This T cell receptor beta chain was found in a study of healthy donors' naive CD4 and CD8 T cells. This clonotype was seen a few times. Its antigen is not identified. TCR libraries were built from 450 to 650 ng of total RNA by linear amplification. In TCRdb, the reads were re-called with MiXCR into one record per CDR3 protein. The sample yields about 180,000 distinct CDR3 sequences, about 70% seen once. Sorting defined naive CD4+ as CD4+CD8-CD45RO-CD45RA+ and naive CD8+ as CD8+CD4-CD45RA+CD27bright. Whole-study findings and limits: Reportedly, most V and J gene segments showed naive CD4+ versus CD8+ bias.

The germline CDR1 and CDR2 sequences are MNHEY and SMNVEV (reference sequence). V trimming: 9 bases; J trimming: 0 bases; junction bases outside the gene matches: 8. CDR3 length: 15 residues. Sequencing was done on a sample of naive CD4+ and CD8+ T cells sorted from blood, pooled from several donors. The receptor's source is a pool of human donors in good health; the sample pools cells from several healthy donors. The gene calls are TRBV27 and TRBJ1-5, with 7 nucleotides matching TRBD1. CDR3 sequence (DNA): TGTGCCAGTAGGGGACAGACCTATAGCAATCAGCCCCAGCATTTT. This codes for CASRGQTYSNQPQHF.